The rows below give T cell receptor beta chains drawn from one sample of a study of blood T cell repertoires in COVID-19. Profiling relied on immunoSEQ multiplex PCR, and the TCRdb table lists in-frame clones only, not all of them. Among a few hundred thousand clones listed, 85% were seen once. Sequenced: peripheral blood. Receptors were obtained from a young woman with acute or convalescent COVID-19. Each CDR3 is given with its conserved first and last residue. Each record gives: CDR3 protein, CDR3 DNA, clone size, V gene, D gene, CDR3 length, J gene. The D gene is left open where the match is weak. Only part of the rows carry a size: once, few, many, or a class if the clone is expanded.

CASSLGTGDVYGYTF,TGTGCCAGCAGTTTGGGGACAGGGGATGTCTATGGCTACACCTTC,.,TRBV27,TRBD1,15,TRBJ1-2
CASSSQAGVGEQFF,TGTGCCAGCAGCTCGCAGGCGGGGGTAGGCGAGCAGTTCTTC,.,TRBV7-2,TRBD2,14,TRBJ2-1
CASSYGQGQPQHF,TGCGCCAGCAGTTACGGCCAGGGGCAGCCCCAGCATTTT,.,TRBV10-2,.,13,TRBJ1-5
CASRTSGPQETQYF,TGCGCCAGCCGGACTAGCGGCCCCCAAGAGACCCAGTACTTC,.,TRBV5-1,TRBD2,14,TRBJ2-5
CASSSLGLETQYF,TGTGCCAGCAGTTCTTTGGGACTCGAAACGCAGTATTTT,.,TRBV27,.,13,TRBJ2-3
CASSLVREIGYTF,TGTGCCAGCAGCTTGGTTAGGGAGATTGGCTACACCTTC,.,TRBV5-6,.,13,TRBJ1-2
CASSQDVVGGTEAFF,TGTGCCAGCAGCCAAGATGTTGTAGGGGGCACTGAAGCTTTCTTT,.,TRBV4-2,.,15,TRBJ1-1
CASSAGQGPSPLHF,TGTGCCAGCAGCGCGGGACAGGGGCCCTCACCCCTCCACTTT,.,TRBV9,TRBD1,14,TRBJ1-6
CASSYGTGDYNEQFF,TGTGCCAGCAGTTACGGGACAGGGGATTACAATGAGCAGTTCTTC,.,TRBV6-6,TRBD1,15,TRBJ2-1
CATSGNQGTFF,TGTGCCACCAGCGGAAATCAGGGGACTTTCTTT,once,TRBV24-1,.,11,TRBJ1-1
CATSAPKGNAYEQYF,TGTGCCACCAGTGCCCCTAAGGGGAATGCCTACGAGCAGTACTTC,few,TRBV24-1,.,15,TRBJ2-7